The sequence of this TCR beta chain was determined in a study of T cells in Graves' hyperthyroidism and ophthalmopathy. This clonotype was counted ten times or more. The antigen is not known. RNA transcripts were the template for amplifying TCR beta CDR3 regions. The TCR CDR3 first-round RT-PCR relied on the HTBI primer set. TCRdb used MiXCR to reprocess the multiplex PCR reads, holding one entry per CDR3 protein. This sample has roughly 740,000 distinct CDR3 sequences; about a sixth occur once, and the top ten carry about 8.4%. Study-wide findings and caveats: Also found in blood were most expanded thyroid clonotypes above 0.001.

The CDR3 contains 16 residues. Looked up from germline, CDR1 is KGHSH and CDR2 is LQKENI. Trimming stripped 3 bases from V and 2 bases from J, with 14 bases between. The chain employs TRBV18 and TRBJ1-3; D unclear. The sample comprised blood. The receptor was isolated from a man between 18 and 29 years old with Graves' hyperthyroidism. The CDR3 sequence is CASSPANPDPGNTIYF. CDR3 DNA sequence: TGTGCCAGCTCACCCGCCAACCCCGATCCTGGAAACACCATATATTTT.